This T cell receptor beta chain was observed in a study of T cells in Graves' hyperthyroidism and ophthalmopathy. Overall study context: At the time of initial diagnosis and before any treatment, peripheral blood was collected.

Lactation, pregnancy, other autoimmune disease or uncontrolled infection excluded patients. The TCR beta CDR3 regions underwent amplification using RNA transcripts as the source. TCR CDR3 regions were first amplified by RT-PCR with HTBI primers. Using its own MiXCR run on the multiplex PCR reads, TCRdb lists one record per CDR3 protein. Of around 520,000 distinct CDR3 sequences in the sample, 24% were seen once. The CDR3 has 17 amino acids. V was shortened by 7 bases and J by 0 bases, with 16 bases between the two germline ends. From germline, CDR1 is LGHNA and CDR2 YNFKEQ. This clonotype was detected only a few times. Its target is not known. Study-wide points: A 13 V-J signature model discriminated ophthalmopathy versus stable hyperthyroidism.

The clonotype originates from a woman aged 25 to 45 with Graves' ophthalmopathy. The genes are TRBV4-2 and TRBJ2-6; D unresolved. Input material: blood. The CDR3 DNA is TGTGCCAGCATCCGTACTTTGCCCACCTCTGGGGCCAACGTCCTGACTTTC. Residues: CASIRTLPTSGANVLTF.